This T cell receptor (beta chain) came from a study of cytomegalovirus exposure and HLA in healthy donors. TCRdb's table, derived via immunoSEQ multiplex PCR, lists solely in-frame clones and lacks some. The sample has 120,000 to 150,000 clones, approximately 86% seen once. The CDR3 contains 14 residues. Germline CDR1 and CDR2: SGHNT and YYREEE (reference sequence). Unmatched junction bases numbered 6, after V lost 5 bases and J lost 6 bases. This chain links TRBV5-4 with TRBJ1-1; 11 nucleotides agree with TRBD1. The clonotype comes from a man aged 18-30 years in good health and CMV-seropositive. Sequencing was performed on PBMCs. In nucleotides, the CDR3 is TGTGCCAGCAGACCCGGGACAGGGGGAGCTGAAGCTTTCTTT. It encodes CASRPGTGGAEAFF.